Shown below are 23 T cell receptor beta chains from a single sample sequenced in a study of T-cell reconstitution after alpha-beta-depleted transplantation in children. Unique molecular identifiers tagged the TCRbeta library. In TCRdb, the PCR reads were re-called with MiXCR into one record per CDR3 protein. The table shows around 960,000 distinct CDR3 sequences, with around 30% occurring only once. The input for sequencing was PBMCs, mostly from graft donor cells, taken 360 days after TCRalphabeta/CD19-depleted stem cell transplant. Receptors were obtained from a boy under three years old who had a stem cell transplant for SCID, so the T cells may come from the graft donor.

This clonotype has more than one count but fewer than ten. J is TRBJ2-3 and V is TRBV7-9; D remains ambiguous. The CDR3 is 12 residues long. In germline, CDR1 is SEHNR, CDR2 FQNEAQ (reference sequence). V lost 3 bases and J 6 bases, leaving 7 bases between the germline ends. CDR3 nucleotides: TGTGCCAGCAGCTTTATCCGGGATACGCAGTATTTT. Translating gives CASSFIRDTQYF.

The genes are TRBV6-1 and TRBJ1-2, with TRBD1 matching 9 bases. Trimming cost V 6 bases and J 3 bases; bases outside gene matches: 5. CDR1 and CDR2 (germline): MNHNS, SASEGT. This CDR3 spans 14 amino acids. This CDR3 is CASRPTGGHYGYTF. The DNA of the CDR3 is TGTGCCAGCAGACCCACAGGGGGCCACTATGGCTACACCTTC.

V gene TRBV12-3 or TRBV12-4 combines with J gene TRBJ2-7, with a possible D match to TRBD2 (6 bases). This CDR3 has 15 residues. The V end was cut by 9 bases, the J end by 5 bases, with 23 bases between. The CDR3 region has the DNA TGTGCCAGTGGTGAACCGGGACTCCTTTCCGACGAGCAGTACTTC. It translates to CASGEPGLLSDEQYF.

The DNA of the CDR3 is TGCAGTGCTAGTAGGACAGGGGTGGATACGCAGTATTTT. It codes for CSASRTGVDTQYF. V usage is TRBV20-1 and J usage is TRBJ2-3; 9 bases are shared with TRBD1. The CDR3 is 13 residues long. Germline CDR1 reads DFQATT; CDR2 reads SNEGSKA (reference sequence). Trimming cost V 3 bases and J 6 bases; bases outside gene matches: 4.

The CDR3 here is CASSTRRQGLVSNYGYTF. Written as DNA, the CDR3 is TGTGCCAGCAGTACAAGGCGACAGGGCCTCGTATCTAACTATGGCTACACCTTC. V gene TRBV12-3 or TRBV12-4 combines with J gene TRBJ1-2; 7 nucleotides line up with TRBD1. This CDR3 contains 18 residues. V dropped 5 bases and J dropped 0; count of bases not matched to a gene: 15.

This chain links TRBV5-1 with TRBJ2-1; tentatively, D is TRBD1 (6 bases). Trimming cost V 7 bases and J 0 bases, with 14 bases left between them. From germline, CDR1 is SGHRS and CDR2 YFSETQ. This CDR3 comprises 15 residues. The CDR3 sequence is CASQQLGGSYNEQFF. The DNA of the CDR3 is TGCGCCAGCCAGCAGCTAGGGGGCTCCTACAATGAGCAGTTCTTC. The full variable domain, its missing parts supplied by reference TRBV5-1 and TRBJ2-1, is KAGVTQTPRYLIKTRGQQVTLSCSPISGHRSVSWYQQTPGQGLQFLFEYFSETQRNKGNFPGRFSGRQFSNSRSEMNVSTLELGDSALYLCASQQLGGSYNEQFFGPGTRLTVL.

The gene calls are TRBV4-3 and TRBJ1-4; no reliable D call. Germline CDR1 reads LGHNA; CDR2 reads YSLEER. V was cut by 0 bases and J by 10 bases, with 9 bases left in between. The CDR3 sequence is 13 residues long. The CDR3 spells CASSQERAGKLFF. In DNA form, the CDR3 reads TGCGCCAGCAGCCAAGAGAGGGCCGGAAAACTGTTTTTT.

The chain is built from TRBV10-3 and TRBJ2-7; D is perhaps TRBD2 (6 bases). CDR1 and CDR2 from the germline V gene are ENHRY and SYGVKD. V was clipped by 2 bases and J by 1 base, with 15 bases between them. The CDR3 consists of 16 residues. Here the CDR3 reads CAISEAWGESSYEQYF. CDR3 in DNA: TGTGCCATCAGTGAGGCATGGGGGGAGAGTTCCTACGAGCAGTACTTC.

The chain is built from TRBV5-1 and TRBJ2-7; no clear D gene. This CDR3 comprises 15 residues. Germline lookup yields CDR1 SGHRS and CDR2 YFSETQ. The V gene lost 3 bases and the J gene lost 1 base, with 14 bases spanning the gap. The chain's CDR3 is CASSYRLAYSYEQYF. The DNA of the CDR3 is TGCGCCAGCAGCTATCGGTTGGCCTATTCCTACGAGCAGTACTTC. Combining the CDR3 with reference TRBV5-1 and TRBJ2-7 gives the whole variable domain KAGVTQTPRYLIKTRGQQVTLSCSPISGHRSVSWYQQTPGQGLQFLFEYFSETQRNKGNFPGRFSGRQFSNSRSEMNVSTLELGDSALYLCASSYRLAYSYEQYFGPGTRLTVT.

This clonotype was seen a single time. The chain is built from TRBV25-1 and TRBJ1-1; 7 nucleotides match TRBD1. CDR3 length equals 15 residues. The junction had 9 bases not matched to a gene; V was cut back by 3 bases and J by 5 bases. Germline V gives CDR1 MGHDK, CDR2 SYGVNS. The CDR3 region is CASSDSQGVKTEAFF. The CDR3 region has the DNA TGTGCCAGCAGTGATTCCCAGGGGGTAAAGACTGAAGCTTTCTTT.

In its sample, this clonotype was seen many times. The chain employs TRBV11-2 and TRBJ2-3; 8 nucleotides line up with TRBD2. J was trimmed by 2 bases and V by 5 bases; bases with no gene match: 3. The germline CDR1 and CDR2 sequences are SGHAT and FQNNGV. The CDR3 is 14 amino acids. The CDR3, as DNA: TGTGCCAGCAGCCGCGGGGGGATCACAGATACGCAGTATTTT. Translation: CASSRGGITDTQYF.

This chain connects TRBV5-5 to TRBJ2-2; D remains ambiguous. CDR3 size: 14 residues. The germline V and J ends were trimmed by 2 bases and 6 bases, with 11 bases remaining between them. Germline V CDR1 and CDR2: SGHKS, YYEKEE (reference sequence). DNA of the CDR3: TGTGCCAGCAGCTTTAAGACATCAGCCGGGGAGCTGTTTTTT. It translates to CASSFKTSAGELFF.

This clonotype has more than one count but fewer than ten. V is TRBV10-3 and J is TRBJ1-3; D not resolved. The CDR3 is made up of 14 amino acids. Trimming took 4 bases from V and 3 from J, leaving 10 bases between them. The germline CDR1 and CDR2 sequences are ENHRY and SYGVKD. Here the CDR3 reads CAISVSSFGNTIYF. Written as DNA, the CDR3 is TGTGCCATCAGTGTTAGCAGCTTTGGAAACACCATATATTTT.

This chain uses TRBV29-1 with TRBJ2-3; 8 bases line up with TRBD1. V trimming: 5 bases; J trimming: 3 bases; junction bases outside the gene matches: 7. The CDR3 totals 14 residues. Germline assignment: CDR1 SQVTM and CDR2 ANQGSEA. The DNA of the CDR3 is TGCAGCGTTTCAGGACAGGGCCGAACAGATACGCAGTATTTT. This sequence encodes CSVSGQGRTDTQYF.

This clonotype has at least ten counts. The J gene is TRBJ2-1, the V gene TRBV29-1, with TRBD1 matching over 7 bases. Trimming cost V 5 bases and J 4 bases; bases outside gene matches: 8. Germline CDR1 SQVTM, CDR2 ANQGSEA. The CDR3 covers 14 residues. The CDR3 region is CSVIWDRDYNEQFF. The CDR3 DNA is TGCAGCGTTATTTGGGACAGAGATTACAATGAGCAGTTCTTC.

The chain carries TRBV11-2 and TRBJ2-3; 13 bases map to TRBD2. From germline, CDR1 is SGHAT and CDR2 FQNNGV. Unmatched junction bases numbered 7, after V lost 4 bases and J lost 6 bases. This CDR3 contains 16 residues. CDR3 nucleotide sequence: TGTGCCAGCAGCTCTAGAGGACTAGCGGGGGTGGATACGCAGTATTTT. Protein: CASSSRGLAGVDTQYF.

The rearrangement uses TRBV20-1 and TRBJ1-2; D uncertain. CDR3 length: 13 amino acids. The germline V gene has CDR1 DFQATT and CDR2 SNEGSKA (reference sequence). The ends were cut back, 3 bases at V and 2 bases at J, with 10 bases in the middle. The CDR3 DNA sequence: TGCAGTGCTAGTCTACCAGACAACTATGGCTACACCTTC. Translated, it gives CSASLPDNYGYTF.

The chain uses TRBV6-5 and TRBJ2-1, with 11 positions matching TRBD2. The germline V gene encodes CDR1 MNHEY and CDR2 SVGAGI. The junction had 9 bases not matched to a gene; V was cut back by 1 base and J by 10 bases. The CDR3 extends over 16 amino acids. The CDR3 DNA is TGTGCCAGCAGTTACTTTAGCGGGGGGGCTTCGGGAGAGCAGTTCTTC. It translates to CASSYFSGGASGEQFF.

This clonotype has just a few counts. The CDR3: CASGVQRPRGYEQFF. CDR3 in DNA: TGTGCCAGCGGTGTCCAGCGGCCACGGGGATACGAGCAGTTCTTC. The chain joins TRBV6-1 to TRBJ2-1; maybe TRBD2 (5 bases). This CDR3 comprises 15 residues. V shed 8 bases and J shed 10 bases, with 24 bases lying between them. CDR1 and CDR2 (germline): MNHNS, SASEGT.

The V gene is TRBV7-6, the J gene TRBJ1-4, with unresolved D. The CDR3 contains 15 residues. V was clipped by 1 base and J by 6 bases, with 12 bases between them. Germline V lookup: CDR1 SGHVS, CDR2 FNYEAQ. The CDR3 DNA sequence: TGTGCCAGCAGCTTAGAAGGGAGGGCGGATGAAAAACTGTTTTTT. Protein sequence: CASSLEGRADEKLFF. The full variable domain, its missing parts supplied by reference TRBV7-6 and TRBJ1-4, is GAGVSQSPRYKVTKRGQDVALRCDPISGHVSLYWYRQALGQGPEFLTYFNYEAQQDKSGLPNDRFSAERPEGSISTLTIQRTEQRDSAMYRCASSLEGRADEKLFFGSGTQLSVL.

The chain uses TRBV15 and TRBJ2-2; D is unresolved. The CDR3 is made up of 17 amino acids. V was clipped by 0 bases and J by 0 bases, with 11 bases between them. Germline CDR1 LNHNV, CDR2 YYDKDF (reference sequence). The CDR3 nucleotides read TGTGCCACCAGCAGAGATGGTTGGGCTGCGAACACCGGGGAGCTGTTTTTT. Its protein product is CATSRDGWAANTGELFF.

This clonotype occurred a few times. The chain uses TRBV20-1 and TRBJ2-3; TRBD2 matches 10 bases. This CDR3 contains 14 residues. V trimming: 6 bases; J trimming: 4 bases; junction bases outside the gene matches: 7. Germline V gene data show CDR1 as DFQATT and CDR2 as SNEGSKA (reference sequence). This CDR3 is CSAQAGGPPDTQYF. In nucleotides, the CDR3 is TGCAGTGCCCAAGCGGGGGGGCCCCCAGATACGCAGTATTTT.

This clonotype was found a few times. The CDR3 is CASSFLDREVTQYF. CDR3 coding DNA: TGCGCCAGCAGCTTTCTGGACAGGGAAGTAACCCAGTACTTC. The chain has TRBV5-1 and TRBJ2-5, with 8 bases lining up with TRBD1. The germline CDR1 and CDR2 sequences are SGHRS and YFSETQ. J gave up 8 bases and V 2 bases, and 8 bases lay outside the gene matches. CDR3 length: 14 amino acids.